The 30 T cell receptor beta chains below were found in one sample sequenced in a study of OX40 agonist ivuxolimab in advanced cancers. The assay was immunoSEQ multiplex PCR, and TCRdb's table has in-frame clones only and misses some. The repertoire has about 110,000 clones, roughly 90% of them found once; the top ten carry roughly 0.61%. Sequenced material: CD4+ or CD8+ T cells sorted from blood, taken in a trial of the OX40 agonist ivuxolimab. These receptors were obtained from an adult with an advanced solid tumor such as melanoma, head and neck, liver or kidney cancer.

CDR3 protein: CASSPPTGQQETQYF. CDR3 bases: TGTGCCAGCTCACCACCTACAGGACAACAAGAGACCCAGTACTTC. V and J are TRBV18 and TRBJ2-5, with a weak D call TRBD1 (5 bases). Germline V gene sequence: CDR1 KGHSH, CDR2 LQKENI. The CDR3 totals 15 residues. V was cut by 0 bases and J by 2 bases, with 10 bases left in between.

The chain combines TRBV20-1 with TRBJ2-5; D uncertain. V dropped 2 bases and J dropped 2 bases, with 3 bases sitting between them. This CDR3 has 11 amino acids. Germline values: CDR1 DFQATT, CDR2 SNEGSKA (reference sequence). CDR3 in amino acids: CSARPQETQYF. The CDR3 nucleotides read TGCAGTGCTAGACCGCAAGAGACCCAGTACTTC.

The chain uses TRBV21-1 and TRBJ2-3. TRBV21-1 corresponds to a pseudogene. The CDR3 is 16 amino acids. The CDR3 reads CASSRTAYLGTDTQYF. CDR3 DNA sequence: TGTGCCAGCAGCAGAACAGCCTACCTGGGAACAGATACGCAGTATTTT.

The chain links TRBV7-8 to TRBJ2-2; no reliable D call. CDR3 size: 16 residues. V was cut by 2 bases and J by 0 bases, with 10 bases left in between. The germline V gene encodes CDR1 SGHVS and CDR2 FQNEAQ. CDR3 residues: CASSLFQAANTGELFF. As DNA, the CDR3 is TGTGCCAGCAGCTTATTCCAGGCCGCGAACACCGGGGAGCTGTTTTTT.

This chain connects TRBV18 to TRBJ1-4; 9 bases match TRBD1. CDR3 length equals 14 residues. V shed 3 bases, J shed 8 bases, and the junction held 4 bases outside the gene matches. Germline V gene lookup returns CDR1 KGHSH and CDR2 LQKENI. The CDR3 loop reads CASSPLTGGEKLFF. CDR3 DNA: TGTGCCAGCTCACCGCTTACAGGGGGCGAAAAACTGTTTTTT.

The chain combines TRBV19 with TRBJ2-3, with TRBD2 identical over 9 bases. This CDR3 has 14 amino acids. V was pared by 8 bases and J by 4 bases, with 7 bases of the junction left unmatched. The germline V gene has CDR1 LNHDA and CDR2 SQIVND (reference sequence). CDR3 amino acids: CASVQAGGADTQYF. The CDR3 nucleotides are TGTGCCAGTGTTCAGGCGGGAGGGGCAGATACGCAGTATTTT.

V gene TRBV10-3 combines with J gene TRBJ1-4; a weak D match, TRBD1 (6 bases). The CDR3 is 14 amino acids. Germline V lookup: CDR1 ENHRY, CDR2 SYGVKD. V was shortened by 6 bases and J by 6 bases, with 14 bases between the two germline ends. DNA of the CDR3: TGTGCCATCAGCGAGGGGGTAACGGATGAAAAACTGTTTTTT. Its protein is CAISEGVTDEKLFF.

The CDR3 loop reads CASSANNRDEQYF. As DNA, the CDR3 is TGTGCCAGCTCAGCCAATAACAGGGACGAGCAGTACTTC. The chain combines TRBV18 with TRBJ2-7, with D maybe TRBD1 (6 bases). Trimming removed 5 bases at V and 5 bases at J, with 13 bases between. CDR1 is KGHSH, CDR2 LQKENI, per germline. The CDR3 runs to 13 residues.

This rearrangement joins TRBV27 to TRBJ1-6; D is undetermined. V was cut by 3 bases and J by 13 bases, with 13 bases left in between. Germline CDR1 is MNHEY and CDR2 is SMNVEV (reference sequence). The CDR3 consists of 13 residues. The CDR3 region is CASSLTGFSPLHF. CDR3 DNA: TGTGCCAGCAGTTTGACCGGGTTTAGTCCCCTCCACTTT.

The chain is built from TRBV10-3 and TRBJ1-1; weak D call: TRBD1 (6 bases). Germline CDR1 ENHRY, CDR2 SYGVKD. The V gene lost 10 bases and the J gene lost 4 bases, with 13 bases spanning the gap. CDR3 length equals 12 residues. In DNA, the CDR3 is TGTGCCACAGGACAGACCGCCACTGAAGCTTTCTTT. Encoded protein: CATGQTATEAFF.

This rearrangement joins TRBV4-2 to TRBJ2-5; D is unresolved. The CDR3 length is 13 residues. V gave up 1 base and J gave up 4 bases, with 7 bases separating them. The germline V gene encodes CDR1 LGHNA and CDR2 YNFKEQ. The CDR3 spells CASSQGARETQYF. In DNA form, the CDR3 reads TGTGCCAGCAGCCAAGGGGCACGAGAGACCCAGTACTTC.

The chain links TRBV6-5 to TRBJ2-7, with D uncertain. This CDR3 spans 12 amino acids. Trimming took off 5 bases at V and 0 bases at J, with 5 bases between the two ends. The germline CDR1 and CDR2 sequences are MNHEY and SVGAGI. CDR3 region: CASSKGSYEQYF. The CDR3 DNA follows: TGTGCCAGCAGTAAGGGCTCCTACGAGCAGTACTTC.

DNA of the CDR3: TGTGCCAGCGGGGAGGGGAATTCACCCCTCCACTTT. Its protein product is CASGEGNSPLHF. The chain recombines TRBV5-5 with TRBJ1-6; tentatively, D is TRBD1 (5 bases). V was clipped by 7 bases and J by 7 bases, with 9 bases between them. The CDR3 spans 12 residues. Germline CDR1 and CDR2: SGHKS and YYEKEE (reference sequence). The whole variable domain, filled in from reference TRBV5-5 and TRBJ1-6, reads DAGVTQSPTHLIKTRGQQVTLRCSPISGHKSVSWYQQVLGQGPQFIFQYYEKEERGRGNFPDRFSARQFPNYSSELNVNALLLGDSALYLCASGEGNSPLHFGNGTRLTVT.

The gene calls are TRBV19 and TRBJ1-1; 7 bases line up with TRBD1. The V and J ends lost 4 bases and 4 bases, in that order; junction bases with no gene match: 6. The germline V gene has CDR1 LNHDA and CDR2 SQIVND (reference sequence). The CDR3 runs 14 residues. CDR3 bases: TGTGCCAGTAGTACCGACAGGGAGGGCACTGAAGCTTTCTTT. Its translation is CASSTDREGTEAFF.

The CDR3 DNA is TGTGCCAGTAGTTTTTTGGGACTAGCGGAACAAGAGCAGTACTTC. Translated: CASSFLGLAEQEQYF. The chain recombines TRBV19 with TRBJ2-7, with TRBD2 matching 11 bases. V shed 5 bases and J 7 bases; nucleotides not matched to a gene: 10. Germline values: CDR1 LNHDA, CDR2 SQIVND (reference sequence). This CDR3 has 15 amino acids.

Details on this clone: Other DNA sequences in this specimen translate into the identical CDR3. The chain is built from TRBV27 and TRBJ2-3, with 12 bases fitting TRBD2. With V trimmed by 0 bases and J by 2 bases, 9 bases remained unmatched. The CDR3 consists of 19 residues. Germline V gene lookup returns CDR1 MNHEY and CDR2 SMNVEV (reference sequence). In nucleotides, the CDR3 is TGTGCCAGCAGTTTATCGATTGGGACTAGCGGGCGCCTCACAGATACGCAGTATTTT. Its protein product is CASSLSIGTSGRLTDTQYF.

The rearrangement uses TRBV9 and TRBJ1-3; D is unclear. This CDR3 has 13 residues. Trimming cost V 4 bases and J 7 bases, with 12 bases left between them. Per the germline V gene, CDR1 is SGDLS and CDR2 is YYNGEE. Here the CDR3 reads CASSTSPTNTIYF. The CDR3 DNA follows: TGTGCCAGCAGCACCTCCCCGACGAACACCATATATTTT.

The chain couples TRBV10-3 to TRBJ2-1, with D perhaps TRBD2 (7 bases). The germline V and J ends were trimmed by 0 bases and 9 bases, with 18 bases remaining between them. This CDR3 has 16 amino acids. Germline V gene data show CDR1 as ENHRY and CDR2 as SYGVKD. Written as DNA, the CDR3 is TGTGCCATCAGTGAGTCGCGGGGGCTAGCGGCGGGTGAGCAGTTCTTC. This sequence encodes CAISESRGLAAGEQFF.

The V gene is TRBV2, the J gene TRBJ2-3, with a possible D match to TRBD1 (6 bases). Germline CDR1 is SNHLY and CDR2 is FYNNEI. CDR3 length: 14 amino acids. V lost 6 bases and J 0 bases, leaving 10 bases between the germline ends. The chain's CDR3 is CASRGAASTDTQYF. CDR3 bases: TGTGCCAGCAGGGGGGCCGCTAGCACAGATACGCAGTATTTT.

This rearrangement joins TRBV10-3 to TRBJ2-3; 9 bases map to TRBD2. The germline gives CDR1 ENHRY, CDR2 SYGVKD. This CDR3 region has 16 residues. V lost 6 bases, J lost 4 bases, and 11 bases stayed unmatched. The CDR3 sequence: CAIRPTWREGADTQYF. In nucleotides, the CDR3 is TGTGCCATCAGGCCAACTTGGCGGGAGGGGGCAGATACGCAGTATTTT.

This chain links TRBV19 with TRBJ2-1; D not resolved. The ends were cut back, 8 bases at V and 1 base at J, with 6 bases in the middle. The CDR3 extends over 12 amino acids. CDR1 is LNHDA, CDR2 SQIVND, per germline (reference sequence). CDR3 residues: CASRASYNEQFF. In DNA, the CDR3 is TGTGCCAGTCGGGCGTCCTACAATGAGCAGTTCTTC.

The chain has TRBV5-1 and TRBJ2-1; D uncertain. Trimming removed 6 bases at V and 10 bases at J, with 17 bases between. This CDR3 is 13 amino acids long. The germline CDR1 and CDR2 sequences are SGHRS and YFSETQ. DNA of the CDR3: TGCGCCAGCACCCCCGAGGAGTCAAGAGAGCAGTTCTTC. This translates into CASTPEESREQFF.

The CDR3 DNA reads as TGTGCCAGTATCTCGGGGGGAACGCAGTATTTT. It encodes CASISGGTQYF. The V and J genes are TRBV19 and TRBJ2-3, with 7 bases lining up with TRBD2. CDR1 and CDR2 (germline): LNHDA, SQIVND (reference sequence). The CDR3 spans 11 residues. V lost 7 bases and J lost 9; bases outside the gene matches: 4.

This rearrangement joins TRBV4-1 to TRBJ1-4; D gene uncertain. The CDR3 has 16 residues. Germline loops: CDR1 MGHRA, CDR2 YSYEKL. Deletions cut 0 bases from V and 7 bases from J, with 15 bases between. Written as DNA, the CDR3 is TGCGCCAGCAGCCAAGATCGGTTTGATGCGGTTGAAAAACTGTTTTTT. This sequence encodes CASSQDRFDAVEKLFF.

This chain uses TRBV27 with TRBJ1-1; D gene ambiguous. V was trimmed by 8 bases and J by 6 bases, leaving 19 bases between them. The germline V gene has CDR1 MNHEY and CDR2 SMNVEV (reference sequence). The CDR3 has 14 amino acids. The CDR3 nucleotides are TGTGCCAGCGCTACATGGGAGCGGGATCCTGAAGCTTTCTTT. Translation: CASATWERDPEAFF.

The J gene is TRBJ2-5, the V gene TRBV18, with TRBD2 as a possible D gene (6 bases). CDR1 and CDR2 (germline): KGHSH, LQKENI. Trimming shortened V by 0 bases and J by 11 bases, and 16 bases separated the two germline ends. This CDR3 spans 14 amino acids. The CDR3: CASSPPNSGLSQYF. The CDR3 DNA follows: TGTGCCAGCTCACCACCAAATAGCGGCCTCTCGCAGTACTTC.

V gene TRBV11-2 combines with J gene TRBJ2-2; D might be TRBD1 (5 bases). CDR1 is SGHAT and CDR2 is FQNNGV in the germline V gene. CDR3 length: 14 residues. The ends were cut back, 3 bases at V and 3 bases at J, with 8 bases in the middle. This CDR3 reads CASSFRDDTGELFF. CDR3 nucleotide sequence: TGTGCCAGCAGCTTCAGGGATGACACCGGGGAGCTGTTTTTT.

The chain has TRBV11-1 and TRBJ2-1; TRBD2 agrees at 8 bases. The CDR3 covers 16 residues. Germline CDR1 is SGHAT and CDR2 is FQDESV (reference sequence). Trimming at V came to 5 bases and at J to 1 base, leaving 7 bases not matched to a gene. CDR3 sequence: CASSPGVAGSYNEQFF. The CDR3 nucleotides are TGTGCCAGCAGCCCCGGGGTAGCGGGGTCCTACAATGAGCAGTTCTTC.

J is TRBJ1-1 and V is TRBV5-1; maybe TRBD1 (5 bases). This CDR3 comprises 14 residues. V shed 4 bases and J shed 5 bases, with 15 bases lying between them. Germline V gives CDR1 SGHRS, CDR2 YFSETQ. The CDR3 DNA sequence: TGCGCCAGCAGCCCCCTTGGGGGTGGGACTGAAGCTTTCTTT. Encoded protein: CASSPLGGGTEAFF.

This clone was observed a few times. This chain joins TRBV2 and TRBJ1-6, with D possibly matching TRBD1 (6 bases). The CDR3 runs 14 residues. V shed 6 bases and J shed 11 bases, with 17 bases lying between them. Germline loops: CDR1 SNHLY, CDR2 FYNNEI. Here the CDR3 DNA reads TGTGCCAGCAGGTCTAACAGGGTTTCGACACCCCTCCACTTT. It encodes CASRSNRVSTPLHF.